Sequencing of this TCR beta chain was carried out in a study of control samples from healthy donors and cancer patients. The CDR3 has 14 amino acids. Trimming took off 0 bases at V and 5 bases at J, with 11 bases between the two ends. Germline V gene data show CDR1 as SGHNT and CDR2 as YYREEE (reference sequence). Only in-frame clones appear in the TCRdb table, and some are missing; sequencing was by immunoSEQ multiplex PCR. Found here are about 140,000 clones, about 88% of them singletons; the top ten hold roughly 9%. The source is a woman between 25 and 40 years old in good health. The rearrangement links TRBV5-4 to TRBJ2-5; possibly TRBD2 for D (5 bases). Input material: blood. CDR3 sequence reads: CASSLGVRGETQYF. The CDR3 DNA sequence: TGTGCCAGCAGCTTGGGGGTGAGAGGGGAGACCCAGTACTTC.